Detailed here is one TCR beta chain. The protocol was immunoSEQ multiplex PCR, while the TCRdb copy is restricted to in-frame clones and leaves out a portion. The data hold about 730,000 clones, with approximately 83% observed a single time. This sample was included in a study of shared T cell receptors in the human thymus. The ends lost 3 bases at V and 3 bases at J; junction bases unmatched: 6. Germline-derived CDR1 and CDR2 are MNHEY and SVGAGI. There are 15 residues in the CDR3. These data also formed part of another study, on human thymus T cells. That source notes: Resections that were taken during corrective heart surgery supplied the thymus tissue. The authors found apparently biased V and J gene usage in thymic and blood repertoires. Related research reported highly overlapping thymic repertoires among unrelated individuals.

Sequencing was done on a sample of thymocytes. The TCR comes from a girl under three years old with a congenital heart defect. The V and J genes are TRBV6-5 and TRBJ1-2; 8 positions agree with TRBD1. CDR3 sequence reads: CASSYSRDRYYGYTF. The CDR3 region has the DNA TGTGCCAGCAGTTATTCCCGGGACAGGTACTATGGCTACACCTTC.